The source of this TCR beta chain is a study of T cells after yellow fever vaccination. The CDR3 runs 13 residues. The V end was cut by 1 base, the J end by 6 bases, with 9 bases between. The germline CDR1 and CDR2 sequences are MNHEY and SVGEGT. MiXCR, run by TCRdb on the 5' RACE reads, gives a single entry per CDR3 protein. The sample includes about 630,000 distinct CDR3 sequences, more than 9% of them seen just once. The TCR was taken from a man aged 30 to 45 who received the YFV17D yellow fever vaccine. The V call is TRBV6-2 or TRBV6-3, the J call TRBJ1-1; TRBD1 might be the D (5 bases). This sample comprised PBMCs, obtained on the day of the yellow fever booster vaccination. DNA of the CDR3: TGTGCCAGCAGTTACTGGGGGGGGGCTGAAGCTTTCTTT. Protein product: CASSYWGGAEAFF.